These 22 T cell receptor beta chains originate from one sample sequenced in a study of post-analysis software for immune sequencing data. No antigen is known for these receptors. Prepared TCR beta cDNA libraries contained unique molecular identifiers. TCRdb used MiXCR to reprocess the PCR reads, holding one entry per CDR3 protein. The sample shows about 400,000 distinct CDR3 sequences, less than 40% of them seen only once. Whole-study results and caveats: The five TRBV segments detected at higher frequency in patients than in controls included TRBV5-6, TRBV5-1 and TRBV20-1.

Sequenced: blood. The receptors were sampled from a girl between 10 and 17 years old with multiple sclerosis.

CDR3 sequence: CASSVAGGPRNEQFF. CDR3 nucleotide sequence: TGTGCCAGCAGCGTAGCGGGGGGGCCCCGGAATGAGCAGTTCTTC. The chain uses TRBV9 and TRBJ2-1; 8 nucleotides align to TRBD2. The CDR3 consists of 15 residues. From germline, CDR1 is SGDLS and CDR2 YYNGEE. After removal of 0 bases from V and 7 bases from J, the junction contained 6 bases not matched to a gene.

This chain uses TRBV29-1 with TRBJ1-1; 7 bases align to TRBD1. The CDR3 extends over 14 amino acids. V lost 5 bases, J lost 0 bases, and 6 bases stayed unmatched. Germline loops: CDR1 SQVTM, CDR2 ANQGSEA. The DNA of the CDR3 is TGCAGCGTTCTCCGCAGGGGGATGAACACTGAAGCTTTCTTT. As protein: CSVLRRGMNTEAFF.

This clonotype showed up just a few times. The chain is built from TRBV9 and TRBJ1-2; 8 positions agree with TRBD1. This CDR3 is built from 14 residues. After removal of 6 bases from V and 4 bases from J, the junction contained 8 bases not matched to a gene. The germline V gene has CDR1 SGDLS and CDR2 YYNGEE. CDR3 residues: CASTPSGTGYGYTF. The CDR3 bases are TGTGCCAGCACTCCCTCCGGGACAGGCTATGGCTACACCTTC.

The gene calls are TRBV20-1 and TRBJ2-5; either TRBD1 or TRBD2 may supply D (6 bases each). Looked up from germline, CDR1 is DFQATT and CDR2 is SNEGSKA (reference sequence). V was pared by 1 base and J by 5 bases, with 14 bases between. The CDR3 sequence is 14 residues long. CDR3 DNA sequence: TGCAGTGCTAGAGCGTTTCGGGGGCTGGAGACCCAGTACTTC. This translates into CSARAFRGLETQYF.

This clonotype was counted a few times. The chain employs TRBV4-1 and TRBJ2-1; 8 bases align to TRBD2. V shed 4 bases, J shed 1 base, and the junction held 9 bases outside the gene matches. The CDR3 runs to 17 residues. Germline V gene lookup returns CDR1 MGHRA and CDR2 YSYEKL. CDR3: CASSPGAAGVSYNEQFF. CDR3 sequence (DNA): TGCGCCAGCAGCCCGGGAGCAGCGGGGGTTTCCTACAATGAGCAGTTCTTC.

CDR3 coding DNA: TGTGCCAGCACCGGACAGGGTGGCACAGATACGCAGTATTTT. Its translation: CASTGQGGTDTQYF. This rearrangement joins TRBV12-3 or TRBV12-4 to TRBJ2-3, with 8 positions matching TRBD1. V lost 7 bases and J lost 1; bases outside the gene matches: 4. This CDR3 has 14 amino acids.

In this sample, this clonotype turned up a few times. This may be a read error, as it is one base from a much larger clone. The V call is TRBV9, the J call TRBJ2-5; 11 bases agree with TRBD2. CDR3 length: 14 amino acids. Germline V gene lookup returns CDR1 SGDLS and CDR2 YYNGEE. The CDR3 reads CVSSASGGPQTQYF. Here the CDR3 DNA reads TGTGTCAGCAGTGCTAGCGGGGGGCCGCAGACCCAGTACTTC. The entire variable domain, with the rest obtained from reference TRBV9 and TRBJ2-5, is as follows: DSGVTQTPKHLITATGQRVTLRCSPRSGDLSVYWYQQSLDQGLQFLIQYYNGEERAKGNILERFSAQQFPDLHSELNLSSLELGDSALYFCVSSASGGPQTQYFGPGTRLLVL.

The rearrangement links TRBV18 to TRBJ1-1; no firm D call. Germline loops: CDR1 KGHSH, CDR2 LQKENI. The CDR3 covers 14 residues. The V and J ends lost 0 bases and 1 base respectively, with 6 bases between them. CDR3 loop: CASSPPEQNTEAFF. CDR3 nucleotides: TGTGCCAGCTCACCACCGGAGCAGAACACTGAAGCTTTCTTT. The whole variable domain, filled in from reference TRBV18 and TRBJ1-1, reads NAGVMQNPRHLVRRRGQEARLRCSPMKGHSHVYWYRQLPEEGLKFMVYLQKENIIDESGMPKERFSAEFPKEGPSILRIQQVVRGDSAAYFCASSPPEQNTEAFFGQGTRLTVV.

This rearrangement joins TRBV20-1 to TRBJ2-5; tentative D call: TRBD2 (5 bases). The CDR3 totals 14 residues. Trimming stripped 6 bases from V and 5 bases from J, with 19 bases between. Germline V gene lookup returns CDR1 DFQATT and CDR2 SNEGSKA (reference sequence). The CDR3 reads CSAARGSGMETQYF. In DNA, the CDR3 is TGCAGTGCCGCACGCGGCTCGGGAATGGAGACCCAGTACTTC.

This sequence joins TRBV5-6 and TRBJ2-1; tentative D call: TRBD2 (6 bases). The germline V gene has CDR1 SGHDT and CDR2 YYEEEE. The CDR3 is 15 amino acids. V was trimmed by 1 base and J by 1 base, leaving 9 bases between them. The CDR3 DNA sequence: TGTGCCAGCAGCTTGAGACTAGATTCCTACAATGAGCAGTTCTTC. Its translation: CASSLRLDSYNEQFF.

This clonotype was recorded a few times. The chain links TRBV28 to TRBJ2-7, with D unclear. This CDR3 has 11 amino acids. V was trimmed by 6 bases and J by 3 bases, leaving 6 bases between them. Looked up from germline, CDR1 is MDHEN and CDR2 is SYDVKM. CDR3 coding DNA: TGTGCCAGCAGCGTCTTCTACGAGCAGTACTTC. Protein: CASSVFYEQYF. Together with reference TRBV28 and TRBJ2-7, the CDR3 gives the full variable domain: DVKVTQSSRYLVKRTGEKVFLECVQDMDHENMFWYRQDPGLGLRLIYFSYDVKMKEKGDIPEGYSVSREKKERFSLILESASTNQTSMYLCASSVFYEQYFGPGTRLTVT.

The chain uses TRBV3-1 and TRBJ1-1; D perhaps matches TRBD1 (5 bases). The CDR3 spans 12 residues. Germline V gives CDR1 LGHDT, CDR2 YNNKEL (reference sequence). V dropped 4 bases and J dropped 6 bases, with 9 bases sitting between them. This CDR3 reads CASSLDSSEAFF. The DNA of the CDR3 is TGTGCCAGCAGCCTCGACAGCTCTGAAGCTTTCTTT.

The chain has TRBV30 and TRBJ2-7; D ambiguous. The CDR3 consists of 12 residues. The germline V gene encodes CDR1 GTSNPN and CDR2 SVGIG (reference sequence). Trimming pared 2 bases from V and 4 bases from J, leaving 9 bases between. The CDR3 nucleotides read TGTGCCTGGAGTCCCGACCCATACGAGCAGTACTTC. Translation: CAWSPDPYEQYF. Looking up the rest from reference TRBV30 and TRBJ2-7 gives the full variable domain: SQTIHQWPATLVQPVGSPLSLECTVEGTSNPNLYWYRQAAGRGLQLLFYSVGIGQISSEVPQNLSASRPQDRQFILSSKKLLLSDSGFYLCAWSPDPYEQYFGPGTRLTVT.

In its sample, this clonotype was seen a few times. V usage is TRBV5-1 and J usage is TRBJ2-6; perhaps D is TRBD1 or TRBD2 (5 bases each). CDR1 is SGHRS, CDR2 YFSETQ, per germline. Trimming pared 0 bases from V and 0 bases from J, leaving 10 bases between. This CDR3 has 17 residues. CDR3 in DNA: TGCGCCAGCAGCTTGGGGTCTGGGACCTCTGGGGCCAACGTCCTGACTTTC. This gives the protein CASSLGSGTSGANVLTF. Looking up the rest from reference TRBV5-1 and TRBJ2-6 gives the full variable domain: KAGVTQTPRYLIKTRGQQVTLSCSPISGHRSVSWYQQTPGQGLQFLFEYFSETQRNKGNFPGRFSGRQFSNSRSEMNVSTLELGDSALYLCASSLGSGTSGANVLTFGAGSRLTVL.

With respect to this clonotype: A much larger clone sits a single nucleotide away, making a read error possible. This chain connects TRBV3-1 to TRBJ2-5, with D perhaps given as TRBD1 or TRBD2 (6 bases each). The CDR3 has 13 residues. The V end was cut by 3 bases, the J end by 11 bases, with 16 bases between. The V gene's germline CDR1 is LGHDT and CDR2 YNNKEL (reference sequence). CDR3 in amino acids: CASSQQGRDEQYF. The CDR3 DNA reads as TGTGCCAGCAGCCAGCAGGGGCGGGATGAGCAGTACTTC.

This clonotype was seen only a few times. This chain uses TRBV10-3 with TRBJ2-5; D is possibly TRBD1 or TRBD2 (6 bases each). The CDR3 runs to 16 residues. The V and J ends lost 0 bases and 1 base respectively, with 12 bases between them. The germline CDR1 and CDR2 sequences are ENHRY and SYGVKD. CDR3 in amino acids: CAISESIGGGQETQYF. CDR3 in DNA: TGTGCCATCAGTGAGTCAATAGGAGGGGGCCAAGAGACCCAGTACTTC.

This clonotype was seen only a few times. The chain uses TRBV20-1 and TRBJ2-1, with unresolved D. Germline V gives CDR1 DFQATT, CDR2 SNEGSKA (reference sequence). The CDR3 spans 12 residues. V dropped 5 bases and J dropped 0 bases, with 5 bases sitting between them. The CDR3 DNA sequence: TGCAGTGCTCGCCACTCCTACAATGAGCAGTTCTTC. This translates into CSARHSYNEQFF.

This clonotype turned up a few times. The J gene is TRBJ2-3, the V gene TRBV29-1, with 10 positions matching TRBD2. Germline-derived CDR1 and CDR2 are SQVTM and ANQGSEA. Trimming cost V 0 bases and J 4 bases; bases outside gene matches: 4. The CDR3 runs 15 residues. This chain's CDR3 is CSVEDSGGSSDTQYF. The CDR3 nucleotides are TGCAGCGTTGAAGATAGCGGGGGGTCTTCAGATACGCAGTATTTT.

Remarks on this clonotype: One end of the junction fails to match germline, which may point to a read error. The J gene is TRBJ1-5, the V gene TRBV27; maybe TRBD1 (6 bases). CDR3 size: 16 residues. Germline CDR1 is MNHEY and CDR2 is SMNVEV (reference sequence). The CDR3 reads CASSLSGTPGNQPQHF. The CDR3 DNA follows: TGTGCCAGCAGTTTATCGGGGACACCGGGCAACCAGCCCCAGCATTTT.

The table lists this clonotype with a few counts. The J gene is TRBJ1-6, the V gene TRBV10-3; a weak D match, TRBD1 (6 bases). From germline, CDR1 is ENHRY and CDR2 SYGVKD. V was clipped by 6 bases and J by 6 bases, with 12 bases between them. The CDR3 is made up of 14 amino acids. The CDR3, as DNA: TGTGCCATCAGAGGAGTACAGGGTAATTCACCCCTCCACTTT. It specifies CAIRGVQGNSPLHF.

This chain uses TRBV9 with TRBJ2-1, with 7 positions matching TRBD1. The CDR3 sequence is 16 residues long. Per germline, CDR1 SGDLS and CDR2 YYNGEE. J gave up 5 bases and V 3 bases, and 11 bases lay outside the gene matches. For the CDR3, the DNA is TGTGCCAGCAGCGCTCCCACAGGGGCGATAGACAATGAGCAGTTCTTC. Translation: CASSAPTGAIDNEQFF.

The DNA of the CDR3 is TGTGCCAGCAGCTTACCCGTTGGGCTAGCGGGGGGGTCAACCTACGAGCAGTACTTC. Its translation is CASSLPVGLAGGSTYEQYF. This chain links TRBV7-8 with TRBJ2-7, with 12 bases fitting TRBD2. The CDR3 loop spans 19 amino acids. The germline V gene encodes CDR1 SGHVS and CDR2 FQNEAQ. Unmatched junction bases numbered 13, after V lost 2 bases and J lost 2 bases.